This TCR beta chain was recorded in a study of T cells in Graves' hyperthyroidism and ophthalmopathy. There are many counts of this clonotype. What it recognizes is unknown. Findings and limits, study-wide: Ophthalmopathy prediction by the model preceded onset by a median about 6 months.

Trimming took 3 bases from V and 4 from J; bases not matched to a gene: 8. This CDR3 is built from 16 residues. In germline, CDR1 is SGHRS, CDR2 YFSETQ. Researchers took RNA transcripts and amplified the TCR beta CDR3 regions from them. A set of HTBI primers served as the primers for a first-round RT-PCR of the TCR CDR3. MiXCR was run by TCRdb on the multiplex PCR reads, yielding one entry per CDR3 protein. The sample includes 400,000 to 500,000 distinct CDR3 sequences, roughly 15% of them seen just once. Diagnosis of hyperthyroidism was new in patients aged 18 to 65, and its duration was under 2 months. Orbital computed tomography and thyroid ultrasound, together with serum TRAb and thyroxine and clinical symptoms, were used for diagnoses.

The TCR sequence derives from a young woman with Graves' hyperthyroidism. The sequenced material came from blood. V usage is TRBV5-1 and J usage is TRBJ2-1, with 9 bases that match TRBD1. The CDR3: CASSSGGGTGYNEQFF. The DNA for the CDR3 is TGCGCCAGCAGCTCGGGAGGAGGGACAGGGTACAATGAGCAGTTCTTC.